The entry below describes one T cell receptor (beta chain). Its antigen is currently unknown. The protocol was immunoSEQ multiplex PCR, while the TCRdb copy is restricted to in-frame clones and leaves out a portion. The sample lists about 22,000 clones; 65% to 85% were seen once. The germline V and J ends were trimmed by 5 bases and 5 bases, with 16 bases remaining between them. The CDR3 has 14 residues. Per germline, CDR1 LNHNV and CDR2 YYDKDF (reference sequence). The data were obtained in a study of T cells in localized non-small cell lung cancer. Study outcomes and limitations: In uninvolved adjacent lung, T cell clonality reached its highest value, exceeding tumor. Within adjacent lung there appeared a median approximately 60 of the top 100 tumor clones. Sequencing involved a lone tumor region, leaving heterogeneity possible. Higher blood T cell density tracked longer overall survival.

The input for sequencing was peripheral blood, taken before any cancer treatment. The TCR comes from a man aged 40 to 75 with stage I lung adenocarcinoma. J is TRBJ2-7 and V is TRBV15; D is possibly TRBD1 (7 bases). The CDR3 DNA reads TGTGCCACCAGCGTCCGGACAGGCGGGGACGAGCAGTACTTC. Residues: CATSVRTGGDEQYF.